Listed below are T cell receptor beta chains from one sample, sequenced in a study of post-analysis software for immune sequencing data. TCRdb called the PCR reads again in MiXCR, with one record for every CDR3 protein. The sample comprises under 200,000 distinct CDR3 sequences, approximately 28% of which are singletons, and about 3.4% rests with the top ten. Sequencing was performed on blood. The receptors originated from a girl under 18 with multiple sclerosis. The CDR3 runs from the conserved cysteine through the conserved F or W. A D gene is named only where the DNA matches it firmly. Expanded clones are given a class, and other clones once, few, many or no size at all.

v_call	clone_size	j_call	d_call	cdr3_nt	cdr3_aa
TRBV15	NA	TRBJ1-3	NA	TGTGCCACCAGCAGCGGAGGCTGGAACACCATATATTTT	CATSSGGWNTIYF
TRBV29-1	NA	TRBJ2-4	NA	TGCAGCGTTCGGACAGGCGGCGGGGAGCAGTACTTC	CSVRTGGGEQYF
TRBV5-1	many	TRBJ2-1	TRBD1	TGCGCCAGCAGCTTGCTGGGACAGGGGTATGAGCAGTTCTTC	CASSLLGQGYEQFF
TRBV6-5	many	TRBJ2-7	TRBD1	TGTGCCATTCCAAGGGACAGGGGGCTCTACGAGCAGTACTTC	CAIPRDRGLYEQYF
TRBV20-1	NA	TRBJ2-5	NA	TGCAGTGCTAGAGATCGAAGGGGGGGGGGGCCTCTGGAGACCCAGTACTTC	CSARDRRGGGPLETQYF
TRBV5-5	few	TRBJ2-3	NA	TGTGCCAGCAGCTATAACACAGATACGCAGTATTTT	CASSYNTDTQYF
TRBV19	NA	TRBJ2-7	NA	TGTGCCTCGGGCAATGAGCAGTACTTC	CASGNEQYF
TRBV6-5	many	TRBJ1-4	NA	TGTGCCAGCAGCCGGAAGAGAAATGAAAAACTGTTTTTT	CASSRKRNEKLFF
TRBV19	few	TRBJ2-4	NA	TGTGCCAGTAGTATCGAAGGTCGACCGGGTTTCTTGCGGTACTTC	CASSIEGRPGFLRYF
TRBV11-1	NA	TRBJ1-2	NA	TGTGCCAGCAGCTTACTAGGGCTCTATGGCTACACCTTC	CASSLLGLYGYTF
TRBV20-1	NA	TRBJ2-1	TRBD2	TGCAGTGCTAGACCTCCCTGGACTAGCGTCGATGAGCAGTTCTTC	CSARPPWTSVDEQFF
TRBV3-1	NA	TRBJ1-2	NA	TGTGCCAGCAGCTCGCACGGGGGCAGGGACTATGGCCACACCTTC	CASSSHGGRDYGHTF
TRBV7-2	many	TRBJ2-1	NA	TGTGCCAGCAGCTTCGAAATGAGCTCCTACAATGAGCAGTTCTTC	CASSFEMSSYNEQFF
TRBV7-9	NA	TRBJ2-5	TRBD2	TGTGCCAGCAGCTTACCCTTGACTAGCGGGCTGTACTTC	CASSLPLTSGLYF
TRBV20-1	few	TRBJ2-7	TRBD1	TGCAGTGCTAGATCAACAGGGGGCTCCTACGAGCAGTACTTC	CSARSTGGSYEQYF
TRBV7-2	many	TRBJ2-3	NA	TGTGCCAGCAGCACGGGACCCCGCACAGATACGCAGTATTTT	CASSTGPRTDTQYF
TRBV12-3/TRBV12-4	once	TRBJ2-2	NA	TGTACCAGCATAATCCCCGGGGGAACGAACACCGGGGAGCTGTTTTTT	CTSIIPGGTNTGELFF
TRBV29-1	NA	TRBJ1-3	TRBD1	TGCAGCGTCGGGGACAGGAACGGAAACACCATATATTTT	CSVGDRNGNTIYF
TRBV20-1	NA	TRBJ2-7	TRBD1	TGCAGTGCCCCTCATGGAGGGACAGGGGGCTCCGAGCAGTACTTC	CSAPHGGTGGSEQYF
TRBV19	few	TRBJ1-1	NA	TGTGCCAGTAGCCGCACGGAGGGATGGACTGAAGCTTTCTTT	CASSRTEGWTEAFF
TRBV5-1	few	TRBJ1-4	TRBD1	TGCGCCAGCAGCTTGGCCCGACAGGGCTACGAAAAACTGTTTTTT	CASSLARQGYEKLFF
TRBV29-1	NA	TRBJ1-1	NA	TGCAGCGTTGTGGACGGGGCTAACACTGAAGCTTTCTTT	CSVVDGANTEAFF
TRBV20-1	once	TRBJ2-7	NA	TGCAGTGCTAGGGAAAGGAGACGGCCCTACGAGCAGTACTTC	CSARERRRPYEQYF
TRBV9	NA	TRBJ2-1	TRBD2	TGTGCCAGCAGCGTAGTTGGGGCGGGAGGCCCCAGGAATGAGCAGTTCTTC	CASSVVGAGGPRNEQFF
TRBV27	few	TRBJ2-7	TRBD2	TGTGCCAGCAGTTTGGGACTAGCGGGACCCACCTACGAGCAGTACTTC	CASSLGLAGPTYEQYF
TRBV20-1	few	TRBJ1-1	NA	TGCAGTGCTAGTCAGGGGACCCAAAACACTGAAGCTTTCTTT	CSASQGTQNTEAFF
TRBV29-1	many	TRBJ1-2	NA	TGCAGCGTTTCCCGCGACACTTATGGCTACACCTTC	CSVSRDTYGYTF
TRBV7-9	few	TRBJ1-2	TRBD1	TGTGCCAGCAGCTCACCAGGGGGCTATGGCTACACCTTC	CASSSPGGYGYTF
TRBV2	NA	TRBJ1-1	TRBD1	TGTGCCAGCAGGCTAACAGGGGGTATCACTGAAGCTTTCTTT	CASRLTGGITEAFF
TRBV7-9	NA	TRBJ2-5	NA	TGTGCCAGCGCCCTTGGGGAGACCCAGTACTTC	CASALGETQYF
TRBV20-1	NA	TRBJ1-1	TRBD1	TGCAGTGCTAGGGACCGGACAGGGGGCACTGAAGCTTTCTTT	CSARDRTGGTEAFF
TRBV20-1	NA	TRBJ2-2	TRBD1	TGCAGTGCCCCCGACAGGGGCAGCGCCGGGGAGCTGTTTTTT	CSAPDRGSAGELFF
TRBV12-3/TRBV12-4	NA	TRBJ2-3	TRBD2	TGTGCCAGCAGCCTAGCGGGAGTGAAAGCAGATACGCAGTATTTT	CASSLAGVKADTQYF
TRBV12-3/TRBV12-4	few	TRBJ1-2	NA	TGTGCCAGCAGTTCCCAGGGCTTTGGAAGTCTCTATGGCTACACCTTC	CASSSQGFGSLYGYTF
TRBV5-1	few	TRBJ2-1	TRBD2	TGCGCCAGCAGCTTGGCCTGGCGGGAGGGACGAGTGAATGAGCAGTTCTTC	CASSLAWREGRVNEQFF
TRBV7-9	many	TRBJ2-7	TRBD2	TGTGCCAGCAGCCCCTATCAGGGAGGGGTCTACGAGCAGTACTTC	CASSPYQGGVYEQYF
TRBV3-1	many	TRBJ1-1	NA	TGTGCCAGCAGCCGAGAGGGGAGTCGGCCGGCTGAAGCTTTCTTT	CASSREGSRPAEAFF
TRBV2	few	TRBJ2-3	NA	TGTGCCAGCAAGCGCAGCCCCACAGATACGCAGTATTTT	CASKRSPTDTQYF
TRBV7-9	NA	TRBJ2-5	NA	TGTGCCAGCAGCGACTCCTTCCTCCGACGGACCTTCCAAGAGACCCAGTACTTC	CASSDSFLRRTFQETQYF
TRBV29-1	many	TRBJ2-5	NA	TGCAGCGTTGAAAGAGGAGAGACCCAGTACTTC	CSVERGETQYF
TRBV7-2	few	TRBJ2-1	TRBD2	TGTGCCAGCAGTTTAGTGGGGGGGGAGCGGAATGAGCAGTTCTTC	CASSLVGGERNEQFF
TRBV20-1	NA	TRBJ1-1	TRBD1	TGCAGTGCGAAAACAGGGGGCCGGAACACTGAAGCTTTCTTT	CSAKTGGRNTEAFF
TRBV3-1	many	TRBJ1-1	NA	TGTGCCAGCAGCCAAGGCCGGGACGGTGAAGCTTTCTTT	CASSQGRDGEAFF
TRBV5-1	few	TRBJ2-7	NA	TGCGCCAGCAGCTTGGTACAGTCCGGCGAGCAGTACTTC	CASSLVQSGEQYF
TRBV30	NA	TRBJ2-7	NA	TGTGCCTGGAAGAAGGGGGAATTCTACGAGCAGTACTTC	CAWKKGEFYEQYF
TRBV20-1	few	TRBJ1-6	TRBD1	TGCAGTGCTAGACCAAACCCACAGGGGGCGCGGAATTCACCCCTCCACTTT	CSARPNPQGARNSPLHF
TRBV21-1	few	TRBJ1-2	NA	TGTGCCAGCAGCAAAAGGGGAAACGAACCATTTAACTATGGCTACACCTTC	CASSKRGNEPFNYGYTF
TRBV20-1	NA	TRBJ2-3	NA	TGCAGTGCTAGATGGGGGAATGAAGATACGCAGTATTTT	CSARWGNEDTQYF